Detailed here is one T cell receptor beta chain. Its cognate antigen is unknown. The sample belongs to a study of T cells after yellow fever vaccination. Overall study findings and caveats: Re-detected after boosting: most primary clones, 96% of CD4 and 88% of CD8.

TCRdb ran MiXCR on the 5' RACE reads and lists one entry per CDR3 protein. The table lists under 200,000 distinct CDR3 sequences, about 11% of them singletons. Germline CDR1 and CDR2: WSHSY and SAAADI. CDR3 length equals 17 residues. The V gene end was trimmed by 3 bases and the J gene end by 5 bases; junction bases not matched to a gene: 10. V and J are TRBV10-2 and TRBJ2-1, with 10 bases aligning to TRBD2. The receptor was isolated from a man younger than 35 who received the YFV17D yellow fever vaccine. The sequencing used CD8+ T cells sorted from PBMCs, collected 15 days after the yellow fever booster vaccination. The CDR3 DNA reads as TGCGCCAGCAGTGACTACTTAGCGGGGGGATTCGACAATGAGCAGTTCTTC. Amino acid sequence: CASSDYLAGGFDNEQFF.